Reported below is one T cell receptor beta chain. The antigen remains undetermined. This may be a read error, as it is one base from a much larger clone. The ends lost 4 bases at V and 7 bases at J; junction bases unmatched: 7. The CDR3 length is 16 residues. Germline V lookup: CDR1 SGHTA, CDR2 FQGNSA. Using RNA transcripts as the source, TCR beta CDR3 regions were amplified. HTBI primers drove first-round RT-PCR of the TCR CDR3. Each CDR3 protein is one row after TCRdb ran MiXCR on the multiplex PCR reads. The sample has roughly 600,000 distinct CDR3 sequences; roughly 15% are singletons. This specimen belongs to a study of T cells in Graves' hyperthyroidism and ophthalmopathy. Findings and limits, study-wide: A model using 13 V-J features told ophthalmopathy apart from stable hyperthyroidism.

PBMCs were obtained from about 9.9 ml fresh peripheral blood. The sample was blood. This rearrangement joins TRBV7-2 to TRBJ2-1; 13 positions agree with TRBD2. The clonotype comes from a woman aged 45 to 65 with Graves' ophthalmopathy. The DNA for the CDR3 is TGTGCCAGCAGCTCAGTAGGGACTAGCGGGGAGAATGAGCAGTTCTTC. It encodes CASSSVGTSGENEQFF.